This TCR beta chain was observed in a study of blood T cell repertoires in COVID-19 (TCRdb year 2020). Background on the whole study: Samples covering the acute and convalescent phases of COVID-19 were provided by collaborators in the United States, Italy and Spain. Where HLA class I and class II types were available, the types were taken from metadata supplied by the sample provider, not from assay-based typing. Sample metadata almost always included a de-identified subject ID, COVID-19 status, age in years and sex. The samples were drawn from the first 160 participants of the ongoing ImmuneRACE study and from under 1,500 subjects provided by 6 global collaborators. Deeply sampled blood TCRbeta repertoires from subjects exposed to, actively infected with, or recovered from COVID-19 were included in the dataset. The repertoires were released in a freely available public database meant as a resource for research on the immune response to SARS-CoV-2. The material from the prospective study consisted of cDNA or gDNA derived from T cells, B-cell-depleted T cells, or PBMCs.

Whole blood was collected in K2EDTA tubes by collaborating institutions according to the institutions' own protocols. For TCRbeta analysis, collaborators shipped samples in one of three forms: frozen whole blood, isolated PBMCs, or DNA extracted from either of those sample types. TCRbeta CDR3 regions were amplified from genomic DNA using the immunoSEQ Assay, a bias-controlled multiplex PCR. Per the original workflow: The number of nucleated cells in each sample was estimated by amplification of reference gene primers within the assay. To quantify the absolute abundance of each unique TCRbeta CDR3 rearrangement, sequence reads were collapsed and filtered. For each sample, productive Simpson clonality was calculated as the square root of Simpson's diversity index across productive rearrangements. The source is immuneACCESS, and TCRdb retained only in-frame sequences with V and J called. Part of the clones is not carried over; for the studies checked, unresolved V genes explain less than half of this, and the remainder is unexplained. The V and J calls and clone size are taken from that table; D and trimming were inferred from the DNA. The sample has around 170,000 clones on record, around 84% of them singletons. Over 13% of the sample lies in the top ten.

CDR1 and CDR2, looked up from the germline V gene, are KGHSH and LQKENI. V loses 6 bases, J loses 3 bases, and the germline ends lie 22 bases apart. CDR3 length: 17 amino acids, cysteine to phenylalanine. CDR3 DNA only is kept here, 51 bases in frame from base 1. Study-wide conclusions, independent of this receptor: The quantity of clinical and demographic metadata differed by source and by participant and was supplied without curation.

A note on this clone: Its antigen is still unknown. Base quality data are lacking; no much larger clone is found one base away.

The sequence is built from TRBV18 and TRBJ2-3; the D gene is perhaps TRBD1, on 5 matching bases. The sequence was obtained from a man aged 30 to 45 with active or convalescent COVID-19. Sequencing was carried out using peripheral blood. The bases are TGTGCCAGCTCCGTAGCTACCCCAGGGATCCAAACAGATACGCAGTATTTT. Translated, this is CASSVATPGIQTDTQYF.